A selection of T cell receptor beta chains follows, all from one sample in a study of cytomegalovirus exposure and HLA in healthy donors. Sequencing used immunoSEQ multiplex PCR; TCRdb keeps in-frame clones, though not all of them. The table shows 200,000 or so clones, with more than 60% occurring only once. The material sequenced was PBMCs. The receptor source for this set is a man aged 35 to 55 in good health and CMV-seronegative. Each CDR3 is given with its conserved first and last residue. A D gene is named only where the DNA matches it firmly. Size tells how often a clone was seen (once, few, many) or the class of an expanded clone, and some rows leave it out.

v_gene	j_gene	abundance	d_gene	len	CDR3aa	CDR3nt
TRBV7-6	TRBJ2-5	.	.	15	CASTITYSGGETQYF	TGTGCCAGCACCATTACGTACTCCGGAGGGGAGACCCAGTACTTC
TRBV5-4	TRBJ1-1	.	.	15	CASMKKEGTNTEAFF	TGTGCCAGCATGAAAAAGGAGGGGACGAACACTGAAGCTTTCTTT
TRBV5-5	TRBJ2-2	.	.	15	CASSQVRGNTGELFF	TGTGCCAGCAGCCAAGTACGGGGTAACACCGGGGAGCTGTTTTTT
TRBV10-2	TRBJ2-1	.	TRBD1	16	CASEGRGQGALNEQFF	TGCGCCAGTGAGGGTCGGGGACAGGGGGCATTGAACGAGCAGTTCTTC
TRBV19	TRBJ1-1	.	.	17	CASRGYPAGIRNTEAFF	TGTGCCAGTAGGGGGTATCCTGCAGGGATAAGGAACACTGAAGCTTTCTTT
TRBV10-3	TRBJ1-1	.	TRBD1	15	CAIRGRTGTNTEAFF	TGTGCCATCAGGGGGAGGACAGGAACTAACACTGAAGCTTTCTTT
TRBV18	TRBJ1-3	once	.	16	CASSISTSTTGNTIYF	TGTGCCAGCTCAATCTCGACGTCTACTACTGGAAACACCATATATTTT
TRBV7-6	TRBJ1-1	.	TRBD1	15	CASSEGTDPLTEAFF	TGTGCCAGCAGCGAGGGGACAGACCCGCTTACTGAAGCTTTCTTT
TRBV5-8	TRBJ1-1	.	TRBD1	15	CASTVMTGLNTEAFF	TGTGCCAGCACCGTTATGACAGGGTTGAACACTGAAGCTTTCTTT
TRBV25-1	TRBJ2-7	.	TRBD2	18	CASSEYPLTSGRVYEQYF	TGTGCCAGCAGTGAATATCCTTTGACTAGCGGGAGGGTCTACGAGCAGTACTTC
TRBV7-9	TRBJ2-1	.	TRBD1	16	CASSFPGQGELNEQFF	TGTGCCAGCAGTTTTCCGGGACAGGGGGAATTGAATGAGCAGTTCTTC
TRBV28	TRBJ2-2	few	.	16	CASSFLEGVYTGELFF	TGTGCCAGCAGTTTTTTGGAGGGCGTCTACACCGGGGAGCTGTTTTTT
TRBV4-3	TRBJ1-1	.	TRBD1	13	CARETGSNTEAFF	TGCGCTCGGGAGACAGGGTCAAACACTGAAGCTTTCTTT
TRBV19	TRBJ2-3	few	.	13	CASSIKPPDTQYF	TGTGCCAGTAGTATAAAGCCTCCAGATACGCAGTATTTT
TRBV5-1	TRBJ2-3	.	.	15	CASAAGTIHTDTQYF	TGCGCCAGCGCCGCCGGGACAATTCACACAGATACGCAGTATTTT
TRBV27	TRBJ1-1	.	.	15	CASSPLGTSNTEAFF	TGTGCCAGCAGTCCCCTTGGCACCTCGAACACTGAAGCTTTCTTT
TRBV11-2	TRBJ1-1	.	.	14	CASSLVGRYTEAFF	TGTGCCAGCAGCTTAGTTGGGAGGTACACTGAAGCTTTCTTT
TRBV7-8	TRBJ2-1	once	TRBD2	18	CASSLATSSGGFYNEQFF	TGTGCCAGCAGCTTAGCGACGTCTAGCGGGGGGTTTTACAATGAGCAGTTCTTC
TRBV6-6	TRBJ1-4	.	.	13	CTSGRATNEKLFF	TGTACATCCGGGAGAGCGACTAATGAAAAACTGTTTTTT
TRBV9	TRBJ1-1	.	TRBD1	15	CASTLLGPGGTEAFF	TGTGCCAGCACCCTCCTGGGACCAGGGGGCACTGAAGCTTTCTTT
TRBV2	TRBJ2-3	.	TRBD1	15	CASSRDRVGSDTQYF	TGTGCCAGCAGCCGGGACAGGGTAGGTTCAGATACGCAGTATTTT
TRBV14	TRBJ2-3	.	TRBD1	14	CASSPRQGADTQYF	TGTGCCAGCAGCCCCAGACAGGGCGCAGATACGCAGTATTTT
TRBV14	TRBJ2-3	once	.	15	CASSPTTYITDTQYF	TGTGCCAGCAGCCCTACTACTTATATCACAGATACGCAGTATTTT
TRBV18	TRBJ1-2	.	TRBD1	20	CASSPFRSTGGKGFGDGYTF	TGTGCCAGCTCACCATTCCGATCGACAGGGGGCAAAGGGTTTGGTGATGGCTACACCTTC
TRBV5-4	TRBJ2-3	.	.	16	CASSLKGLGLTDTQYF	TGTGCCAGCAGCTTGAAAGGACTCGGACTGACAGATACGCAGTATTTT
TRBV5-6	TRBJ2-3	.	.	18	CASSLGLRGRISTDTQYF	TGTGCCAGCAGCTTGGGTCTGCGAGGCCGCATTAGCACAGATACGCAGTATTTT
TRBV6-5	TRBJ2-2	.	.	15	CASSLTVLGTGELFF	TGTGCCAGCAGTTTGACAGTCTTAGGCACCGGGGAGCTGTTTTTT
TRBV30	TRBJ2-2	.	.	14	CAWNLASEQGELFF	TGTGCCTGGAACTTGGCTAGCGAGCAAGGGGAGCTGTTTTTT
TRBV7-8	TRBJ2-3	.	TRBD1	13	CASTWTGMDTQYF	TGTGCCAGCACATGGACAGGGATGGATACGCAGTATTTT
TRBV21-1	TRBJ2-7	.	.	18	CASSKRVASGQGAYEQYF	TGTGCCAGCAGCAAAAGGGTGGCTTCGGGACAGGGGGCCTACGAGCAGTACTTC
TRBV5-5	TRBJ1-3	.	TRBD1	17	CASSPGDRGRAGNTIYF	TGTGCCAGCAGCCCGGGGGACAGGGGGCGGGCTGGAAACACCATATATTTT
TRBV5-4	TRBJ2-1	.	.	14	CASSGTHQGNEQFF	TGTGCCAGCAGCGGAACCCATCAGGGCAATGAGCAGTTCTTC
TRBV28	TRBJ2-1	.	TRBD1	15	CASSLPQGAKGEQFF	TGTGCCAGCAGTTTACCCCAGGGGGCGAAAGGTGAGCAGTTCTTC
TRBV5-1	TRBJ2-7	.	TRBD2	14	CASSLGTSGYEQYF	TGCGCCAGCAGCTTGGGGACTAGCGGGTACGAGCAGTACTTC
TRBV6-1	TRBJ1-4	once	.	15	CASSERGGVNEKLFF	TGTGCCAGCAGTGAAAGGGGGGGCGTAAATGAAAAACTGTTTTTT
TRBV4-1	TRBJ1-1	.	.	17	CASSPRPQGGGDTEAFF	TGCGCCAGCAGCCCCCGGCCCCAGGGAGGCGGAGACACTGAAGCTTTCTTT
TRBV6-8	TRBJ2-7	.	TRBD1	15	CASSYVRGQFYEQYF	TGTGCCAGCAGTTATGTCCGGGGACAGTTCTACGAGCAGTACTTC
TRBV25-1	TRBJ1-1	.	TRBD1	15	CASRPREGANTEAFF	TGTGCCAGCCGCCCACGAGAGGGGGCGAACACTGAAGCTTTCTTT
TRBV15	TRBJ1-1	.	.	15	CATSRGGQGTTEAFF	TGTGCCACCAGCAGAGGGGGCCAGGGGACGACTGAAGCTTTCTTT
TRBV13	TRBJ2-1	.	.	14	CASRGSGSYNEQFF	TGTGCCAGCCGTGGTAGCGGCTCCTACAATGAGCAGTTCTTC
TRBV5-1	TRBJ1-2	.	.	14	CASSPEGANYGYTF	TGCGCCAGCAGCCCCGAGGGCGCTAACTATGGCTACACCTTC
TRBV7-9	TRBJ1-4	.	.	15	CASSLALEDNEKLFF	TGTGCCAGCAGCTTAGCGCTAGAAGATAATGAAAAACTGTTTTTT
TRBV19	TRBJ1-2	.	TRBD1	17	CASSPPGGQGANYGYTF	TGTGCCAGTAGTCCCCCAGGGGGACAGGGTGCGAACTATGGCTACACCTTC